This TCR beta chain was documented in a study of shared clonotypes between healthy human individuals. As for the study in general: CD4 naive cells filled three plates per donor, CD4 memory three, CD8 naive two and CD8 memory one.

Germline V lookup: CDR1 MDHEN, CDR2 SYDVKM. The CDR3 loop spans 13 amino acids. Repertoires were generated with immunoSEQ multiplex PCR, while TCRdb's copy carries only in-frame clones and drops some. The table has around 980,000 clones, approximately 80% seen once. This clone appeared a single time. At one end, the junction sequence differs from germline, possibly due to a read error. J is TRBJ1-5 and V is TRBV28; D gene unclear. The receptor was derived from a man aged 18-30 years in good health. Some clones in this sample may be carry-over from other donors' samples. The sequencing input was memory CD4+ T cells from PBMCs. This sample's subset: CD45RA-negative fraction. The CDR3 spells CASRFGTNQPQHF. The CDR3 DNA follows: TGTGCCAGCCGTTTCGGTACCAATCAGCCCCAGCATTTT.